Presented here are 22 T cell receptor beta chains from one specimen sequenced in a study of blood T cells in healthy people across ages. A second roughly 6 to 12 cycle PCR used barcoded and J-beta primers. MiXCR, run by TCRdb on the 5' RACE reads, gives a single entry per CDR3 protein. Found here are approximately 1.5 million distinct CDR3 sequences, 35% to 45% of them singletons; the top ten hold about 4%. The material sequenced was blood. These receptors were collected from a woman under 30 in good health.

This clonotype was seen more than once but under ten times. The V gene is TRBV28, the J gene TRBJ2-7; TRBD2 aligns across 7 bases. The CDR3 runs 16 residues. The trim removed 4 bases at V and 1 base at J, leaving 10 bases unmatched. Germline V lookup: CDR1 MDHEN, CDR2 SYDVKM. The CDR3 here is CASSSGLQEGSYEQYF. CDR3 nucleotides: TGTGCCAGCAGTTCGGGACTACAAGAGGGATCCTACGAGCAGTACTTC.

In DNA form, the CDR3 reads TGTGCCAGCACCGTGCAATTTGAAGCTTTCTTT. This sequence encodes CASTVQFEAFF. The J gene is TRBJ1-1, the V gene TRBV7-2, with unresolved D. The V gene's germline CDR1 is SGHTA and CDR2 FQGNSA. Trimming cost V 7 bases and J 7 bases, with 10 bases left between them. The CDR3 is made up of 11 amino acids.

The J gene is TRBJ2-3, the V gene TRBV7-2, with D possibly being TRBD1 (6 bases). Trimming shortened V by 4 bases and J by 4 bases, and 18 bases separated the two germline ends. CDR1 and CDR2 (germline): SGHTA, FQGNSA. CDR3 size: 16 residues. CDR3 residues: CASSSVQGRGPDTQYF. The CDR3, as DNA: TGTGCCAGCAGCTCCGTACAGGGAAGGGGCCCAGATACGCAGTATTTT.

In regard to this clonotype: The junction and the germline gene differ at one end; a read error may be behind it. The rearrangement joins TRBV2 to TRBJ1-5, with D possibly matching TRBD1 (5 bases). Looked up from germline, CDR1 is SNHLY and CDR2 is FYNNEI. This CDR3 is built from 14 residues. CDR3 coding DNA: TGTGCCAGCAGTGAACAGGGAACCAATCAGCCCCGGCATTTT. This codes for CASSEQGTNQPRHF.

The chain carries TRBV6-1 and TRBJ2-4, with D possibly TRBD1 on 6 matching bases. Germline CDR1 is MNHNS and CDR2 is SASEGT. The V and J ends lost 10 bases and 6 bases respectively, with 16 bases between them. The CDR3 has 13 residues. CDR3 sequence reads: CATRGFGVNIQYF. Here the CDR3 DNA reads TGTGCCACCAGGGGATTCGGTGTAAACATTCAGTACTTC.

The chain joins TRBV6-5 to TRBJ1-2; D gene uncertain. Deletions cut 2 bases from V and 6 bases from J, with 10 bases between. The germline V gene encodes CDR1 MNHEY and CDR2 SVGAGI. The length of the CDR3 is 13 residues. The CDR3 DNA follows: TGTGCCAGCAGTTACCGGACGTCAGATGGCTACACCTTC. As protein: CASSYRTSDGYTF.

The rearrangement uses TRBV4-2 and TRBJ2-2, with D uncertain. V was shortened by 0 bases and J by 7 bases, with 9 bases between the two germline ends. The CDR3 sequence is 14 residues long. Germline CDR1 reads LGHNA; CDR2 reads YNFKEQ. CDR3 amino acids: CASSQEVLGGELFF. The CDR3 coding sequence is TGTGCCAGCAGCCAAGAGGTTTTGGGCGGGGAGCTGTTTTTT.

The chain is built from TRBV11-1 and TRBJ1-2; D remains unclear. V was clipped by 5 bases and J by 5 bases, with 18 bases between them. Germline assignment: CDR1 SGHAT and CDR2 FQDESV (reference sequence). The CDR3 extends over 15 amino acids. CDR3 nucleotides: TGTGCCAGCAGCCCTTCCTCCGACATCCGATATGGCTACACCTTC. Its protein product is CASSPSSDIRYGYTF.

This chain uses TRBV27 with TRBJ2-7, with TRBD2 as a possible D gene (5 bases). The germline V gene encodes CDR1 MNHEY and CDR2 SMNVEV (reference sequence). This CDR3 is built from 14 residues. Trimming pared 4 bases from V and 2 bases from J, leaving 12 bases between. The CDR3: CASSYVSSPYEQYF. DNA for the CDR3: TGTGCCAGCAGTTACGTCTCTAGCCCCTACGAGCAGTACTTC.

A few counts support this clonotype. The chain joins TRBV3-1 to TRBJ2-6, with a weak D call TRBD2 (6 bases). V was trimmed by 1 base and J by 0 bases, leaving 10 bases between them. Per the germline V gene, CDR1 is LGHDT and CDR2 is YNNKEL (reference sequence). This CDR3 spans 17 amino acids. This chain's CDR3 is CASSQAGLLSGANVLTF. The CDR3 bases are TGTGCCAGCAGCCAAGCGGGACTGCTCTCTGGGGCCAACGTCCTGACTTTC.

The rearrangement joins TRBV20-1 to TRBJ2-7, with 7 bases lining up with TRBD1. The DNA matches TRBJ2-5 better at its end, which makes the J call doubtful. This CDR3 region has 12 residues. Germline V gene lookup returns CDR1 DFQATT and CDR2 SNEGSKA (reference sequence). As DNA, the CDR3 is TGCAGTGCTTATAGACAGGGAGAGACCCAGTACTTC. Its translation: CSAYRQGETQYF.

V usage is TRBV7-9 and J usage is TRBJ1-1; no clear D. The CDR3 is made up of 13 amino acids. Looked up from germline, CDR1 is SEHNR and CDR2 is FQNEAQ (reference sequence). V was pared by 6 bases and J by 6 bases, with 14 bases between. CDR3: CASSPRPSSEAFF. CDR3 DNA: TGTGCCAGCAGTCCTCGACCCTCTTCTGAAGCTTTCTTT.

This clonotype has at least ten counts. This chain links TRBV30 with TRBJ1-2, with TRBD1 matching over 8 bases. V shed 1 base, J shed 5 bases, and the junction held 0 bases outside the gene matches. The CDR3 has 12 residues. CDR1 and CDR2 from the germline V gene are GTSNPN and SVGIG (reference sequence). DNA of the CDR3: TGTGCCTGGAGTGGACAGGGGTATGGCTACACCTTC. This gives the protein CAWSGQGYGYTF.

V and J are TRBV30 and TRBJ1-2; 7 nucleotides align to TRBD1. Germline V gives CDR1 GTSNPN, CDR2 SVGIG (reference sequence). V trimming: 6 bases; J trimming: 6 bases; junction bases outside the gene matches: 10. This CDR3 contains 13 residues. CDR3 bases: TGTGCCTGTCACAGGGGTCGGCTTAATGGCTACACCTTC. Translated: CACHRGRLNGYTF.

Concerning this clonotype itself: The junction differs from germline at one of its ends, possibly a read error. The genes are TRBV7-7 and TRBJ2-7; 7 nucleotides match TRBD1. The CDR3 length is 15 residues. Germline assignment: CDR1 SSHAT and CDR2 FNYEAQ (reference sequence). The CDR3 region is CASSFRQGPNYEQYF. The CDR3 nucleotides are TGTGCTAGCAGCTTCCGACAGGGCCCTAACTACGAGCAGTACTTC.

The chain links TRBV24-1 to TRBJ2-1, with 10 bases fitting TRBD2. The CDR3 extends over 15 amino acids. Trimming cost V 6 bases and J 7 bases; bases outside gene matches: 8. CDR1 is KGHDR, CDR2 SFDVKD, per germline. The CDR3 loop is CATSTWASGRNEQFF. As DNA, the CDR3 is TGTGCCACCAGTACTTGGGCTAGCGGGAGAAATGAGCAGTTCTTC.

This clonotype was counted once. The chain joins TRBV7-8 to TRBJ2-2; TRBD2 matches at 12 bases. Unmatched junction bases numbered 4, after V lost 5 bases and J lost 6 bases. Germline V gene data show CDR1 as SGHVS and CDR2 as FQNEAQ. This CDR3 has 15 residues. The CDR3 sequence: CASSPTSGRPGELFF. The CDR3 DNA reads TGTGCCAGCAGCCCGACTAGCGGGAGACCCGGGGAGCTGTTTTTT.

CDR3 DNA: TGCAGTGCTAGGTTTAGCGGGGATACGCAGTATTTT. Protein: CSARFSGDTQYF. The chain is built from TRBV20-1 and TRBJ2-3; 7 nucleotides agree with TRBD2. Germline V gene data show CDR1 as DFQATT and CDR2 as SNEGSKA (reference sequence). With V trimmed by 3 bases and J by 6 bases, 3 bases remained unmatched. This CDR3 has 12 amino acids.

The rearrangement links TRBV20-1 to TRBJ1-1, with 7 bases identical to TRBD1. The V segment lost 6 bases and the J segment 0 bases; nucleotides outside the gene matches: 7. CDR3 length: 14 amino acids. Per the germline V gene, CDR1 is DFQATT and CDR2 is SNEGSKA (reference sequence). CDR3 sequence (DNA): TGCAGTGCCCCGGACAGGAAGGTGAACACTGAAGCTTTCTTT. Translated, it gives CSAPDRKVNTEAFF.

This chain links TRBV27 with TRBJ2-1; possible D gene TRBD2, 5 bases. V was shortened by 5 bases and J by 3 bases, with 11 bases between the two germline ends. Germline V gene sequence: CDR1 MNHEY, CDR2 SMNVEV (reference sequence). The CDR3 loop spans 14 amino acids. The CDR3 DNA reads as TGTGCCAGCAGTCCTCAGCGGTTCTACAATGAGCAGTTCTTC. It specifies CASSPQRFYNEQFF.

The genes are TRBV11-2 and TRBJ2-2, with D hard to call. Trimming left V 0 bases short and J 4 bases short, with 15 bases between. Per germline, CDR1 SGHAT and CDR2 FQNNGV. The CDR3 has 17 amino acids. CDR3 loop: CASSLDFPNPGTGELFF. CDR3 nucleotides: TGTGCCAGCAGCTTAGATTTCCCTAACCCAGGCACCGGGGAGCTGTTTTTT. The complete variable domain, with remaining parts taken from reference TRBV11-2 and TRBJ2-2, reads EAGVAQSPRYKIIEKRQSVAFWCNPISGHATLYWYQQILGQGPKLLIQFQNNGVVDDSQLPKDRFSAERLKGVDSTLKIQPAKLEDSAVYLCASSLDFPNPGTGELFFGEGSRLTVL.

This clonotype occurred many times. The chain carries TRBV30 and TRBJ2-5; perhaps TRBD1 as D (6 bases). Germline CDR1 and CDR2: GTSNPN and SVGIG (reference sequence). Trimming removed 5 bases from V and 4 bases from J, with 14 bases in between. This CDR3 has 13 residues. CDR3 coding DNA: TGTGCCTGGCAGTACAGGGAGCGAGAGACCCAGTACTTC. It yields the protein CAWQYRERETQYF. Complete variable domain (other parts from reference TRBV30 and TRBJ2-5): SQTIHQWPATLVQPVGSPLSLECTVEGTSNPNLYWYRQAAGRGLQLLFYSVGIGQISSEVPQNLSASRPQDRQFILSSKKLLLSDSGFYLCAWQYRERETQYFGPGTRLLVL.